This T cell receptor (beta chain) was documented in a study of shared clonotypes between healthy human individuals (dated by TCRdb to the early 2020s). At the level of the whole study: The cohort included three men and a couple of women between 18 and 49 years of age. Per donor, three plates each were used for CD4 naive and CD4 memory, two for CD8 naive, and one for CD8 memory. Blood TCR repertoires of roughly five healthy adults were deeply sequenced to estimate repertoire size and the extent of clonotype sharing between individuals. Leukapheresis yielded between about 0.94 and 8.9 billion PBMCs per donor. Libraries were prepared and TCR repertoires were sequenced by different laboratories using diverse techniques, in order to increase sequencing depth and limit assay-specific biases.

The donors were healthy, HIV-negative adults with no recently reported acute infections or vaccinations. All donors were Caucasian adults living in Nashville, Tennessee, USA. CD4+ T cells were enriched by magnetic negative selection; naive cells were then positively selected on CD45RA, and the negative fraction formed the memory subset. After blood collection by leukapheresis, PBMCs were isolated using Ficoll-Histopaque density gradient centrifugation and then cryopreserved in the vapor phase of liquid nitrogen. Purity and quantity of every magnetically sorted T cell population were checked by analytical flow cytometry. Genomic DNA was isolated from every sorted fraction and measured by UV absorbance on a Nanodrop 2000c. CDR1 and CDR2 (WNHNN, SYGVQD) derive from the germline V gene (reference sequence). The junction shows trimming of 3 bases on V and 3 bases on J, and the gene matches do not reach 4 bases of it. From the cysteine up to the phenylalanine, the CDR3 has a length of 15 residues. The CDR3 DNA has 45 bases and is translated from base 1.

Broader findings and caveats from the paper: The small number of donors limited the genetic and exposure-history diversity represented. Pairwise subsampling indicated that sequencing depth was expected to affect the degree of clonotype sharing among donors. Even with the large sequencing depth, rarefaction of the sorted-subset datasets indicated that sequencing was incomplete. About 5% of naive CD4, 3.5% of naive CD8, approximately 2.2% of memory CD4, and about 0.4% of memory CD8 clonotypes were shared across a few donors. Naive subsets generally had larger estimated clonotype richness than memory subsets did. Sampling was restricted to blood, and TCR repertoires in tissue are likely to differ from TCR repertoires in blood. Compared with non-shared clonotypes, clonotypes shared by all four sorted-subset donors had higher generation probabilities.

A remark on this clone: Its antigen has not been determined. Within one base of it there is no much larger clone, and no base qualities were kept.

TCR CDR3 regions were amplified from genomic DNA by multiplex PCR using the deep immunoSEQ assay. Extracted genomic DNA from each cell subset was distributed evenly across all wells of several immunoSEQ 96-well plates, and each plate was treated as a replicate. For sorted subsets, each replicate PCR was loaded with 200 to 250 ng genomic DNA, equivalent to 25,000 to 30,000 T cell genomes. Purified libraries were measured with a Qubit 3.0 fluorometer, size-checked on a Bioanalyzer 2100, and measured again with the KAPA Library Quantification kit. Every immunoSEQ 96-well plate was sequenced on a dedicated single-read 150-cycle Illumina NextSeq 550 flow cell. The study's own analysis went as follows. Because only junctional sequences without quality scores were contained in the immunoSEQ output, filtering matching that applied to full-length reads could not be performed. Sequences were annotated with PyIR, a Python wrapper for IgBLAST v1.9, using IMGT germline references to assign V/J genes and CDR3. Any read was removed if the V/J assignment was weak (E-value above 1e-6), the CDR3 was missing, or the read contained stop codons, out-of-frame junctions, or ambiguous translated residues. V3J clonotypes were defined by identical inferred V gene, J gene, and CDR3 amino acid sequence. The percentage overlap between two repertoires was calculated by dividing the number of shared unique clonotypes by the size of the smaller repertoire. Three approaches were used to assess repertoire richness: RTK rarefaction, the Chao1 estimator, and Recon v2.1 estimates of unobserved clonotypes. Generation probabilities were computed with OLGA for all TCRbeta clonotypes obtained by the gDNA method from several donors. This is the immuneACCESS table as TCRdb keeps it, with only in-frame sequences that have V and J called. A part of the clones is gone; compared with another copy, unresolved V genes explain less than half, and the rest is unexplained. The DNA was the basis for D and trimming; V, J and clone size are from that table. The sample records 1,500,000 or so clones, about 96% of which are singletons. The biggest ten clones account for 1% to 1.5% of the sample.

The chain is assembled from TRBV10-1 and TRBJ2-2, with 7 central nucleotides matching TRBD1. Source material: naive CD4+ T cells sorted from blood. The cell subset or site tag for this specimen amounts to: CD45RA+ positively selected. The sequence derives from a man younger than 45 in good health. In nucleotide form, the sequence is TGCGCCAGCAGTGACGACAGGGAGTACACCGGGGAGCTGTTTTTT. It encodes CASSDDREYTGELFF.